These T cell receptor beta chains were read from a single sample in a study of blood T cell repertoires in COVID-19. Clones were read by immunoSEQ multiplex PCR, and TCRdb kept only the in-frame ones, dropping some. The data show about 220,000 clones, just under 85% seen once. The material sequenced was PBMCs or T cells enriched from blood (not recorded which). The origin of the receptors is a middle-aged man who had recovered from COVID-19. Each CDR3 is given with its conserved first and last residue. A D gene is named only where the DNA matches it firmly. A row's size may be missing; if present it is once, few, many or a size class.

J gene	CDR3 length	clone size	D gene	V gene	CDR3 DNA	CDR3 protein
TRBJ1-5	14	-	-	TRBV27	TGTGCCAGCAGTCCCCGACTCAGCAATCAGCCCCAGCATTTT	CASSPRLSNQPQHF
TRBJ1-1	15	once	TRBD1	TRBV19	TGTGCCAGTAGTCCCCCGGGACAGGGGTGGACTGAAGCTTTCTTT	CASSPPGQGWTEAFF
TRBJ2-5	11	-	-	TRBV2	TGTGCCAGCAGTACACAAGAGACCCAGTACTTC	CASSTQETQYF
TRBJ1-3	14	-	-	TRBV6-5	TGTGCCAGCAGTTCGGTGAGCTCTGGAAACACCATATATTTT	CASSSVSSGNTIYF
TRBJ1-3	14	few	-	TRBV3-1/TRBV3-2	TGTGCCAGCAGCCAAGGTGTCTCGGGAAACACCATATATTTT	CASSQGVSGNTIYF
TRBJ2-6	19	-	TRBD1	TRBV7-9	TGTGCCAGCAGCCGACTAGCCGGGACAGGGGATGCTGGGGCCAACGTCCTGACTTTC	CASSRLAGTGDAGANVLTF
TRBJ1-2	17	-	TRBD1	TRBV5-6	TGTGCCAGCAGCTCCGGACAGGGCAGCCCGCGAGCACATGGCTACACCTTC	CASSSGQGSPRAHGYTF
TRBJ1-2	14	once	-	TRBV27	TGTGCCAGCAGTCTCGTAGGGGGAGGGAGCGGCTACACCTTC	CASSLVGGGSGYTF
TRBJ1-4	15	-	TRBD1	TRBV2	TGTGCCAGCACCTGGACAGGGAAGCCTAATGAAAAACTGTTTTTT	CASTWTGKPNEKLFF
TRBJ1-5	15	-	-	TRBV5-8	TGTGCCAGCAGCTTGGGGAACAGGTTCAATCAGCCCCAGCATTTT	CASSLGNRFNQPQHF
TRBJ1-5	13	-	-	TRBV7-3	TGTGCCAGCAGCCCCGACAGGAATCAGCCCCAGCATTTT	CASSPDRNQPQHF
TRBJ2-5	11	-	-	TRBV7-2	TGTGCCAGCAGCTTACTAGAGACCCAGTACTTC	CASSLLETQYF
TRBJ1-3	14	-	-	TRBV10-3	TGTGCCATCATGACACCTCGAGCTGGAAACACCATATATTTT	CAIMTPRAGNTIYF
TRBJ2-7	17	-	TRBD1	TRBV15	TGTGCCACCAGCAGAGATCTGTGGACGGGACAGGGGAACGAGCAGTACTTC	CATSRDLWTGQGNEQYF
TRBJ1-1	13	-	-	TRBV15	TGTGCCACCAGCCCGCGAATGAACACTGAAGCTTTCTTT	CATSPRMNTEAFF
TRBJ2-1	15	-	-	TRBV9	TGTGCCAGCAGCGTAGAAGCGGGCCTGAAGAATGAGCAGTTCTTC	CASSVEAGLKNEQFF
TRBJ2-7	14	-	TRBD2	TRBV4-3	TGCGCCAGCAGCCAAGGACTAGCGGACTACGAGCAGTACTTC	CASSQGLADYEQYF
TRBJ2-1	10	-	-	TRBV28	TGTGCCGCCTCCCAGGGAGAGCAGTTCTTC	CAASQGEQFF
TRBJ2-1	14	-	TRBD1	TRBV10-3	TGTGCCTCCTGTCCCACACAGGGGGAAGATGAGCAGTTCTTC	CASCPTQGEDEQFF
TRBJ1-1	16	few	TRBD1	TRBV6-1	TGTGCCAGCAGTGAAAACGACAGGGGAAGGAACACTGAAGCTTTCTTT	CASSENDRGRNTEAFF
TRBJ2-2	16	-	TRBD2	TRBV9	TGTGCCAGCAGCGTATCTAGCGGGGGAAACACCGGGGAGCTGTTTTTT	CASSVSSGGNTGELFF
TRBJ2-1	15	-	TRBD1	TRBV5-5	TGTGCCAGCAGCGTCGACAGGGGTATCTACAATGAGCAGTTCTTC	CASSVDRGIYNEQFF
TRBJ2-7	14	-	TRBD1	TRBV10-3	TGTGCCATCAGTGACCGGGACAGGGCTTACGAGCAGTACTTC	CAISDRDRAYEQYF
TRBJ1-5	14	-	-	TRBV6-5	TGTGCCAGCAGCCTAGACAGCGTCAATCAGCCCCAGCATTTT	CASSLDSVNQPQHF
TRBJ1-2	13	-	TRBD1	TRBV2	TGTGCCAGCAGACAGGGGAATGGCTATGGCTACACCTTC	CASRQGNGYGYTF
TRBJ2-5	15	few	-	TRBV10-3	TGTGCCATCAGTGAGTCTACGAGGGGGCAAGAGACCCAGTACTTC	CAISESTRGQETQYF
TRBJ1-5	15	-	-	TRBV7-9	TGTGCCAGCAGCCAGGACGGACTGGCGGGTTGGCCCCAGCATTTT	CASSQDGLAGWPQHF
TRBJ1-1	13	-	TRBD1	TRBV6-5	TGTGCCAGCCTTGGGACAGCAGGCTTTGAAGCTTTCTTT	CASLGTAGFEAFF
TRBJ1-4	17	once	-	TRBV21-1	TGTGCCAGCAGCACCCCCCCGACCCGGAAGGGAGGTGAAAAACTGTTTTTT	CASSTPPTRKGGEKLFF
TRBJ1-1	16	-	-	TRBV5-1	TGCGCCAGCTCCCCCTATTTTCAGGGAATGAACACTGAAGCTTTCTTT	CASSPYFQGMNTEAFF
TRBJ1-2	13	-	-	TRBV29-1	TGCAGCGTTGAGTGGACAGCCGGTTATGGCTACACCTTC	CSVEWTAGYGYTF
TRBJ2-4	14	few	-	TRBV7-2	TGTGCCAGCAGCTTGCACAGAGACAAAAACATTCAGTACTTC	CASSLHRDKNIQYF
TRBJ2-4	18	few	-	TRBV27	TGTGCCAGCAGTTTAAAGGATTACGGACGGGAAACCAAAAACATTCAGTACTTC	CASSLKDYGRETKNIQYF
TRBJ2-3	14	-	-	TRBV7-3	TGTGCCAGCAGCCCGGGGGGCAGCACAGATACGCAGTATTTT	CASSPGGSTDTQYF
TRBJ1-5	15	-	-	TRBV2	TGTGCCAGCAGCCCCGACAGTAATAGCAATCAGCCCCAGCATTTT	CASSPDSNSNQPQHF
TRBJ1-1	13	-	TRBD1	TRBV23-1	TGCGCCCCGACCCGAGACAGGGGGAAGAAAGCTTTCTTT	CAPTRDRGKKAFF
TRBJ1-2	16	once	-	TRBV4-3	TGCGCCAGCAGCCAAGGCGGTCCCCGAGCGAACTATGGCTACACCTTC	CASSQGGPRANYGYTF
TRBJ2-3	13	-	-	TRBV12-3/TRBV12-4	TGTGCCAGCAGTGCCGCTCCGAGGAGCGCGCAGTATTTT	CASSAAPRSAQYF
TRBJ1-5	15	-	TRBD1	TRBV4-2	TGTGCCAGCAGCCCCACAGGGGTTGGTTATCAGCCCCAGCATTTT	CASSPTGVGYQPQHF
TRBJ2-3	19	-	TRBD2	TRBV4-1	TGCGCCAGCAGCCAAGCCAGGCTAGCGGGGGCCGGAAGCACAGATACGCAGTATTTT	CASSQARLAGAGSTDTQYF
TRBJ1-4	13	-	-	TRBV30	TGTGCCTGGACGCTCGGACAGAATGAAAAACTGTTTTTT	CAWTLGQNEKLFF
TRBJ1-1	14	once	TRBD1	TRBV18	TGTGCCAGCTCACCTAACCGGGACAGCGGTTTAGCTTTCTTT	CASSPNRDSGLAFF
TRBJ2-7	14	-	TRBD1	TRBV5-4	TGTGCCAGCAGCTTGGGGACAGGCACTAACGAGCAGTACTTC	CASSLGTGTNEQYF
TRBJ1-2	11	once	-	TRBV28	TGTGCCAGCAGTCTAGCGGATGGCTACACCTTC	CASSLADGYTF
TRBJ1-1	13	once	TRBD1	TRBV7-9	TGTGCCAGCAGCCTGACAGGGCCCACTGAAGCTTTCTTT	CASSLTGPTEAFF
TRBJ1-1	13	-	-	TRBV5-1	TGCGCCAGCAGCTTTTCAGGGGATAGGCCCGCTTTCTTT	CASSFSGDRPAFF
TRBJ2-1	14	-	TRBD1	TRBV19	TGTGCCAGCACGACCCAGGGGGCTTGGAATGAGCAGTTCTTC	CASTTQGAWNEQFF